These 26 T cell receptor beta chains share one sample of origin, sequenced in a study of response to subunit inactivated influenza vaccine. TCRdb re-derived calls from the RT-PCR reads in MiXCR, one entry per CDR3 protein. The data show around 540,000 distinct CDR3 sequences, about 12% seen once. The sequencing here drew on PBMCs from blood, taken on the day of vaccination. These receptor sequences come from a middle-aged man who received an inactivated influenza vaccine.

This clonotype was detected a few times. The rearrangement joins TRBV4-1 to TRBJ2-2, with 11 bases matching TRBD1. The junction had 0 bases not matched to a gene; V was cut back by 0 bases and J by 6 bases. The CDR3 loop spans 15 amino acids. From germline, CDR1 is MGHRA and CDR2 YSYEKL. CDR3: CASSQEDRGPGELFF. As DNA, the CDR3 is TGCGCCAGCAGCCAAGAGGACAGGGGGCCCGGGGAGCTGTTTTTT.

The chain joins TRBV28 to TRBJ2-5; D is unclear. Trimming took off 3 bases at V and 7 bases at J, with 12 bases between the two ends. The CDR3 runs 13 residues. Looked up from germline, CDR1 is MDHEN and CDR2 is SYDVKM. DNA of the CDR3: TGTGCCAGCAGTTTTTCCCCAGTACCGACCCAGTACTTC. Its protein product is CASSFSPVPTQYF.

The chain links TRBV7-7 to TRBJ2-5, with D hard to call. Germline-derived CDR1 and CDR2 are SSHAT and FNYEAQ (reference sequence). This CDR3 region has 13 residues. V was clipped by 3 bases and J by 1 base, with 6 bases between them. Written as DNA, the CDR3 is TGTGCCAGCAGCTTTTGGACCCAAGAGACCCAGTACTTC. It encodes CASSFWTQETQYF. Full variable domain (outside the CDR3, taken from reference TRBV7-7 and TRBJ2-5): GAGVSQSPRYKVTKRGQDVTLRCDPISSHATLYWYQQALGQGPEFLTYFNYEAQPDKSGLPSDRFSAERPEGSISTLTIQRTEQRDSAMYRCASSFWTQETQYFGPGTRLLVL.

The sample holds a few counts of this clonotype. The chain joins TRBV12-3 or TRBV12-4 to TRBJ2-1; D gene uncertain. The CDR3 has 14 amino acids. Trimming took off 4 bases at V and 5 bases at J, with 12 bases between the two ends. This CDR3 is CASSSPGPHNEQFF. For the CDR3, the DNA is TGTGCCAGCAGTTCCCCGGGTCCTCACAATGAGCAGTTCTTC.

This clonotype was observed a few times. This chain links TRBV7-2 with TRBJ1-5, with 11 positions matching TRBD1. V gave up 4 bases and J gave up 7 bases; unmatched junction bases: 6. Germline V gene data show CDR1 as SGHTA and CDR2 as FQGNSA. The length of the CDR3 is 15 residues. The CDR3 DNA reads as TGTGCCAGCAGCTCGGACAGGGGGCGAGAACAGCCCCAGCATTTT. It codes for CASSSDRGREQPQHF.

In the case of this clonotype: The junction does not match germline at one end; this may be a read error. The rearrangement links TRBV11-2 to TRBJ2-5; D not resolved. This CDR3 contains 12 residues. CDR1 and CDR2 from the germline V gene are SGHAT and FQNNGV. CDR3 in DNA: TGTGTCAGCAGCTTAGGGAAAGAGACCCAGTACTTC. Translating gives CVSSLGKETQYF.

There are many counts of this clonotype. The chain carries TRBV20-1 and TRBJ2-2, with unresolved D. Germline V gives CDR1 DFQATT, CDR2 SNEGSKA (reference sequence). The CDR3 contains 13 residues. Between the trimmed V and J ends, which lost 2 bases and 1 base, there was a span of 5 bases. For the CDR3, the DNA is TGCAGTGCTAGAACAGAGAACACCGGGGAGCTGTTTTTT. It translates to CSARTENTGELFF.

This clonotype was recorded at least ten times. The DNA of the CDR3 is TGTGCCAGCTCACCACAAACGGGCTTCGGGAGCTCTGGAAACACCATATATTTT. This codes for CASSPQTGFGSSGNTIYF. The chain has TRBV18 and TRBJ1-3; D unresolved. The CDR3 loop spans 18 amino acids. Germline V gives CDR1 KGHSH, CDR2 LQKENI. V shed 1 base and J shed 0 bases, with 16 bases lying between them.

The chain links TRBV12-1 to TRBJ1-5; the listed D gene, TRBD1, was not tested against the DNA. TRBV12-1 is shown as a pseudogene. The length of the CDR3 is 15 residues. The chain's CDR3 is CASSCDRVCAQPQHF. For the CDR3, the DNA is TGTGCCAGCAGCTGTGACAGGGTGTGCGCTCAGCCCCAGCATTTT.

The chain is built from TRBV4-3 and TRBJ1-6; D is uncertain. This CDR3 is built from 15 residues. V shed 0 bases and J shed 8 bases, with 11 bases lying between them. CDR1 is LGHNA and CDR2 is YSLEER in the germline V gene. The CDR3, as DNA: TGCGCCAGCAGCCAAGACGGAGGTATTGATTCACCCCTCCACTTT. Its translation: CASSQDGGIDSPLHF.

The chain couples TRBV7-9 to TRBJ1-1; no firm D call. The V end lost 4 bases, the J end lost 0 bases, and 9 bases lay between the germline ends. Germline V gives CDR1 SEHNR, CDR2 FQNEAQ (reference sequence). The CDR3 runs 14 residues. CDR3 sequence reads: CASSSPYMNTEAFF. CDR3 sequence (DNA): TGTGCCAGCAGCTCCCCGTACATGAACACTGAAGCTTTCTTT.

This clonotype was seen a few times. J is TRBJ2-2 and V is TRBV20-1; TRBD2 aligns across 8 bases. The CDR3 loop spans 13 amino acids. The V gene end was trimmed by 5 bases and the J gene end by 3 bases; junction bases not matched to a gene: 2. Germline CDR1 and CDR2: DFQATT and SNEGSKA (reference sequence). DNA of the CDR3: TGCAGTGCTCTTAGCGGGGACACCGGGGAGCTGTTTTTT. This translates into CSALSGDTGELFF.

V gene TRBV3-1 combines with J gene TRBJ1-2; D is ambiguous. Deletions cut 4 bases from V and 7 bases from J, with 13 bases between. The CDR3 sequence is 13 residues long. Germline assignment: CDR1 LGHDT and CDR2 YNNKEL (reference sequence). The DNA of the CDR3 is TGTGCCAGCAGCCTCGTACGCGTAGGTGGCTACACCTTC. Protein sequence: CASSLVRVGGYTF. The full variable domain, rest sourced from reference TRBV3-1 and TRBJ1-2, is DTAVSQTPKYLVTQMGNDKSIKCEQNLGHDTMYWYKQDSKKFLKIMFSYNNKELIINETVPNRFSPKSPDKAHLNLHINSLELGDSAVYFCASSLVRVGGYTFGSGTRLTVV.

The J gene is TRBJ2-1, the V gene TRBV24-1; D is undetermined. Between the trimmed V and J ends, which lost 1 base and 2 bases, there was a span of 5 bases. Germline CDR1 is KGHDR and CDR2 is SFDVKD. This CDR3 contains 14 residues. The CDR3 region has the DNA TGTGCCACCAGTGATTTTAATACCTACAATGAGCAGTTCTTC. It yields the protein CATSDFNTYNEQFF.

The J gene is TRBJ2-7, the V gene TRBV4-3; 10 bases align to TRBD2. With V trimmed by 0 bases and J by 3 bases, 14 bases remained unmatched. The CDR3 consists of 19 residues. CDR1 is LGHNA and CDR2 is YSLEER in the germline V gene. CDR3 residues: CASSQDPPSGRGGLYEQYF. Written as DNA, the CDR3 is TGCGCCAGCAGCCAAGATCCTCCTAGCGGGAGAGGGGGGCTCTACGAGCAGTACTTC.

This clonotype was seen at least ten times. This sequence joins TRBV24-1 and TRBJ2-3, with a weak D call TRBD1 (6 bases). The V end lost 3 bases, the J end lost 5 bases, and 14 bases lay between the germline ends. The germline V gene has CDR1 KGHDR and CDR2 SFDVKD. This CDR3 is built from 15 residues. The CDR3 DNA sequence: TGTGCCACCAGTGATCCGGGACAATTTGGAGATACGCAGTATTTT. Translation: CATSDPGQFGDTQYF.

The CDR3 sequence: CASSKNRNEQFF. CDR3 DNA sequence: TGTGCCAGCAGCAAGAACAGAAATGAGCAGTTCTTC. The genes are TRBV7-2 and TRBJ2-1; no reliable D call. This CDR3 has 12 amino acids. The V gene's germline CDR1 is SGHTA and CDR2 FQGNSA. V was clipped by 5 bases and J by 7 bases, with 9 bases between them.

The sample holds a few counts of this clonotype. The rearrangement links TRBV12-3 or TRBV12-4 to TRBJ1-6; 10 bases are a match to TRBD1. The junction had 4 bases not matched to a gene; V was cut back by 5 bases and J by 9 bases. The CDR3 runs to 14 residues. The CDR3 loop is CASSGDRGPSPLHF. The CDR3 bases are TGTGCCAGCAGTGGTGACAGGGGGCCTTCACCCCTCCACTTT.

The rearrangement joins TRBV7-9 to TRBJ2-7, with TRBD1 as a possible D gene (6 bases). Per the germline V gene, CDR1 is SEHNR and CDR2 is FQNEAQ (reference sequence). Trimming stripped 2 bases from V and 1 base from J, with 9 bases between. The CDR3 has 14 residues. CDR3 amino acids: CASSLTDRSYEQYF. CDR3 DNA sequence: TGTGCCAGCAGCTTAACAGACAGGTCCTACGAGCAGTACTTC. The whole variable domain, remainder taken from reference TRBV7-9 and TRBJ2-7, is DTGVSQNPRHKITKRGQNVTFRCDPISEHNRLYWYRQTLGQGPEFLTYFQNEAQLEKSRLLSDRFSAERPKGSFSTLEIQRTEQGDSAMYLCASSLTDRSYEQYFGPGTRLTVT.

This clonotype showed up many times. An end of the junction does not agree with germline; a read error may underlie this. This rearrangement joins TRBV20-1 to TRBJ1-2; a weak D match, TRBD1 (5 bases). Germline CDR1 DFQATT, CDR2 SNEGSKA (reference sequence). This CDR3 contains 10 residues. CDR3 region: CSATFREIDF. In DNA form, the CDR3 reads TGCAGTGCTACCTTCAGGGAAATTGACTTC.

This clonotype was observed a handful of times. The J gene is TRBJ2-5, the V gene TRBV7-9; 10 bases align to TRBD2. Germline V gene sequence: CDR1 SEHNR, CDR2 FQNEAQ (reference sequence). The V and J ends lost 5 bases and 2 bases, in that order; junction bases with no gene match: 8. CDR3 size: 16 residues. The CDR3 here is CASSPVAGGKQETQYF. The CDR3 DNA follows: TGTGCCAGCAGCCCCGTAGCGGGAGGAAAACAAGAGACCCAGTACTTC.

The J gene is TRBJ2-1, the V gene TRBV7-9; D gene ambiguous. The CDR3 runs 15 residues. Per the germline V gene, CDR1 is SEHNR and CDR2 is FQNEAQ (reference sequence). V was pared by 4 bases and J by 0 bases, with 10 bases between. CDR3 in DNA: TGTGCCAGCAGCTCACAAGCTAGCTCCTACAATGAGCAGTTCTTC. This codes for CASSSQASSYNEQFF.

This clonotype showed up many times. The genes are TRBV6-1 and TRBJ2-2, with D unclear. The V end was cut by 7 bases, the J end by 4 bases, with 13 bases between. The CDR3 totals 14 residues. Germline assignment: CDR1 MNHNS and CDR2 SASEGT. The CDR3 nucleotides are TGTGCCAGCATAGAGGCTGGTCTCACCGGGGAGCTGTTTTTT. Translation gives CASIEAGLTGELFF.

V is TRBV5-1 and J is TRBJ1-4; weak D call: TRBD1 (6 bases). This CDR3 has 13 residues. Trimming cost V 4 bases and J 7 bases, with 11 bases left between them. In germline, CDR1 is SGHRS, CDR2 YFSETQ. CDR3 DNA: TGCGCCAGCAGCGGGGACACCGGTGAAAAACTGTTTTTT. As protein: CASSGDTGEKLFF.

This clonotype was found many times. This chain links TRBV4-1 with TRBJ1-2; D remains unclear. The CDR3 covers 16 residues. Germline V gene data show CDR1 as MGHRA and CDR2 as YSYEKL. The germline V and J ends were trimmed by 0 bases and 0 bases, with 11 bases remaining between them. CDR3 region: CASSQDISRANYGYTF. The CDR3 DNA is TGCGCCAGCAGCCAAGATATTAGCCGGGCTAACTATGGCTACACCTTC.

This clonotype was seen at least ten times. The chain combines TRBV29-1 with TRBJ1-1; tentatively, D is TRBD1 (5 bases). Germline CDR1 reads SQVTM; CDR2 reads ANQGSEA. The germline V and J ends were trimmed by 6 bases and 5 bases, with 16 bases remaining between them. The CDR3 is 13 amino acids. This CDR3 reads CSVVRGEKTEAFF. The CDR3 nucleotides are TGCAGCGTGGTACGGGGGGAAAAAACTGAAGCTTTCTTT.